The rows below give T cell receptor beta chains drawn from one sample of a study of T cells after yellow fever vaccination. TCRdb re-analysed the 5' RACE reads in MiXCR, keeping a single row per CDR3 protein. Of 310,000 or so distinct CDR3 sequences detected, 6.8% appear once; the ten largest clones hold around 17%. This material consisted of PBMCs, taken roughly seven weeks after the first yellow fever vaccination. The receptors were gathered from a man between 18 and 35 years old who received the YFV17D yellow fever vaccine. Each CDR3 is given with its conserved first and last residue. Each record gives: J gene, clone size, V gene, D gene, CDR3 DNA, CDR3 protein. D genes are given only for firm matches. Where a row states a size, it is once, few, many or the class of an expanded clone; other rows omit it.

TRBJ2-3	many	TRBV5-6	NA	TGTGCCAGCCTAAAACAGGGTTCAGATACGCAGTATTTT	CASLKQGSDTQYF
TRBJ1-6	few	TRBV7-2	TRBD1	TGTGCCAGCAGCTTATACAGGACAGGGGGGAAGAATTCACCCCTCCACTTT	CASSLYRTGGKNSPLHF
TRBJ2-3	many	TRBV20-1	NA	TGCAGTGCTGAGCCGGGACGCACAGATACGCAGTATTTT	CSAEPGRTDTQYF
TRBJ2-7	NA	TRBV2	NA	TGTGCCAGCAGTGATCAGGCGGCCTTGGGGAGCTACGAGCAGTACTTC	CASSDQAALGSYEQYF
TRBJ2-2	NA	TRBV5-4	TRBD2	TGTGCCAGCAGCTTGGGGGGACTAGACTGGGAGCTGTTTTTT	CASSLGGLDWELFF
TRBJ2-3	NA	TRBV6-5	NA	TGTGCCAGTAGTTACATCCCCGGACAGCCGGAAAGCACAGATACGCAGTATTTT	CASSYIPGQPESTDTQYF
TRBJ2-3	NA	TRBV6-2/TRBV6-3	TRBD2	TGTGCCAGCAGTGCGCCCGGGACTAGGACAGATACGCAGTATTTT	CASSAPGTRTDTQYF
TRBJ2-3	NA	TRBV10-3	NA	TGTGCCATCTACTTGACCGACACAGATACGCAGTATTTT	CAIYLTDTDTQYF
TRBJ2-7	few	TRBV20-1	TRBD2	TGCAGTGCTACTGACCCGGGACTAGCGGGGGGGCGGTACTACGAGCAGTACTTC	CSATDPGLAGGRYYEQYF
TRBJ2-1	NA	TRBV6-1	NA	TGTGCCAGCACCCCCCCTGGGACCTCGGATGAGCAGTTCTTC	CASTPPGTSDEQFF
TRBJ1-1	NA	TRBV4-1	TRBD1	TGCGCCAGCAGCCAAGTAGAGTCCGGGACAGGGGTTAGTGAAGCTTTCTTT	CASSQVESGTGVSEAFF
TRBJ1-5	many	TRBV9	NA	TGTGCCAGCAGCGGGGGGGACGCCCCAATCCAGCCCCAGCATTTT	CASSGGDAPIQPQHF
TRBJ2-3	many	TRBV5-1	NA	TGCGCCAGCACCGACTCAGGAGATACGCAGTATTTT	CASTDSGDTQYF
TRBJ2-5	few	TRBV5-8	NA	TGTGCCAGCAGCTTGGGGGGTTTAGGCCAAGAGACCCAGTACTTC	CASSLGGLGQETQYF
TRBJ2-3	NA	TRBV7-8	TRBD2	TGTGCCAGCAGCACCATGCTGGGACTAGCGAAGACAGATACGCAGTATTTT	CASSTMLGLAKTDTQYF
TRBJ1-1	few	TRBV6-1	NA	TGTGCCAGCAGTGACCGACCGAGGAACACTGAAGCTTTCTTT	CASSDRPRNTEAFF
TRBJ2-3	few	TRBV6-1	TRBD1	TGTGCCAGCGGGTCCGGGACAGGGATCGCAGATACGCAGTATTTT	CASGSGTGIADTQYF
TRBJ2-5	NA	TRBV3-1	TRBD1	TGTGCCAGCAAAGACAGGGCGGTGGAGACCCAGTACTTC	CASKDRAVETQYF
TRBJ1-1	few	TRBV6-1	NA	TGTGCCAGCACTAGGGCAGGGAACACTGAAGCTTTCTTT	CASTRAGNTEAFF
TRBJ1-4	few	TRBV7-9	TRBD1	TGTGCCAGCAGAGCAGCAGCAGGGGGAGATGAAAAACTGTTTTTT	CASRAAAGGDEKLFF
TRBJ2-7	few	TRBV6-2/TRBV6-3	NA	TGTGCCAGCAGTTCTCTCCGGCCCCCTCAGACCCCCAACGAGCAGTACTTC	CASSSLRPPQTPNEQYF
TRBJ2-3	many	TRBV5-1	TRBD1	TGCGCCAGTTCCCGAACACAGGGGGACACAGATACGCAGTATTTT	CASSRTQGDTDTQYF
TRBJ1-5	few	TRBV7-9	NA	TGTGCCAGCAGCTTAGGAGGGGAGTTTGGTCAGCCCCAGCATTTT	CASSLGGEFGQPQHF
TRBJ2-1	NA	TRBV27	NA	TGTGCCAGCAGAGTCCCGGGCCCGCGGGCTAACAATGAGCAGTTCTTC	CASRVPGPRANNEQFF
TRBJ1-1	many	TRBV10-1	NA	TGCGCCAGCAGTGAGTATAGGGGTGCTGAAGCTTTCTTT	CASSEYRGAEAFF
TRBJ1-3	few	TRBV7-2	NA	TGTGCCAGCAGCTTGAGGGTACCTCCACCTGGAAACACCATATATTTT	CASSLRVPPPGNTIYF
TRBJ2-3	many	TRBV7-6	TRBD2	TGTGCCAGCAGCTTAGCGGGGAGGACTAGCGGGGGGAATACGCAGTATTTT	CASSLAGRTSGGNTQYF
TRBJ2-1	NA	TRBV7-9	TRBD1	TGTGCCAGCAGCTTAGGGCAATACAGGGGGCCCCACAATGAGCAGTTCTTC	CASSLGQYRGPHNEQFF
TRBJ2-4	few	TRBV29-1	NA	TGCAGCGTTGCGAACCGGCTAGCCAAAAACATTCAGTACTTC	CSVANRLAKNIQYF
TRBJ2-7	NA	TRBV7-2	NA	TGTGCCAGCAGCTTTGTTCCCACCTACGAGCAGTACTTC	CASSFVPTYEQYF
TRBJ1-6	many	TRBV4-1	NA	TGCGCCAGCAGCCAACTAGGGTGGAATTCACCCCTCCACTTT	CASSQLGWNSPLHF
TRBJ2-7	many	TRBV12-3/TRBV12-4	TRBD1	TGTGCCAGCAGAGCCGGGACAGGGGGCTTCTACGAGCAGTACTTC	CASRAGTGGFYEQYF
TRBJ1-1	NA	TRBV12-5	NA	TGTGCTAGTGGTGCGTTAAACACTGAAGCTTTCTTT	CASGALNTEAFF
TRBJ2-7	NA	TRBV15	TRBD2	TGTGCCACCAGCAACGCCCTACTGCACGATCAGCGGGGTTACGAGCAGTACTTC	CATSNALLHDQRGYEQYF
TRBJ2-1	few	TRBV7-9	NA	TGTGCCAGCAGCTCGAAGGTGAGGCCACCCTACAATGAGCAGTTCTTC	CASSSKVRPPYNEQFF
TRBJ2-1	NA	TRBV19	TRBD2	TGTGCCAGTAGTAAGACCGGGACTAGCAATGAGCAGTTCTTC	CASSKTGTSNEQFF
TRBJ1-3	few	TRBV5-1	NA	TGCGCCAGCAGCTTGGCCGGGGCGAACACCATATATTTT	CASSLAGANTIYF
TRBJ1-1	many	TRBV6-1	NA	TGTGCCAGCATTTGGACAGTAGGTGAAGCTTTCTTT	CASIWTVGEAFF
TRBJ2-3	many	TRBV29-1	NA	TGCAGCCTCATCTTTGCAGATACGCAGTATTTT	CSLIFADTQYF
TRBJ2-2	NA	TRBV5-1	NA	TGCGCCAGCAGTTGGGGATTCGACACCTGGGAGCTGTTTTTT	CASSWGFDTWELFF
TRBJ2-5	few	TRBV6-2/TRBV6-3	NA	TGTGCCAGCAGTTACGAGCTGGGGTCGGGGGAAGAGACCCAGTACTTC	CASSYELGSGEETQYF
TRBJ2-1	few	TRBV5-8	TRBD1	TGTGCCAGCAGCTTACAGGGGGCGGATGAGCAGTTCTTC	CASSLQGADEQFF
TRBJ1-4	many	TRBV7-8	NA	TGTGCCAGCAGCTCGAGGAGCATTGGAGAAAAACTGTTTTTT	CASSSRSIGEKLFF
TRBJ2-5	many	TRBV7-2	TRBD2	TGTGCCAGCAGCTTACCCGGGGGGGCCCAGGAGACCCAGTACTTC	CASSLPGGAQETQYF